This T cell receptor (beta chain) derives from a study of shared clonotypes between healthy human individuals. Study-level results: What naive subsets generally showed was a larger estimated richness than memory subsets showed.

CDR1 is MNHNS and CDR2 is SASEGT in the germline V gene. Trimming took 10 bases from V and 0 from J, leaving 9 bases between them. This CDR3 is 13 amino acids long. Turning to this clone: Its antigen is not identified.

The assay used deep level. Clones were sequenced by immunoSEQ multiplex PCR, and TCRdb holds only the in-frame ones, with some missing. Of roughly 2,300,000 clones in the sample, 80% to 95% are singletons; the top ten hold around 0.4%. A CD45RA+ naive subset and a CD45RA-negative memory subset were split from CD4+ cells. The V gene is TRBV6-1, the J gene TRBJ2-2; TRBD1 might be the D (6 bases). Sequences were obtained from naive CD4+ T cells from PBMCs. Subset given: CD45RA+ positively selected. The clonotype originates from a young man in good health. Some clones in this sample may be carry-over from other donors' samples. The CDR3 DNA reads as TGTGCCATCGGACAGCCGAACACCGGGGAGCTGTTTTTT. It yields the protein CAIGQPNTGELFF.